One and the same sample provided the 15 T cell receptor beta chains below, sequenced in a study of blood T cell repertoires in COVID-19. Produced via immunoSEQ multiplex PCR; TCRdb's table is partial and in-frame only. The sample lists over 150,000 clones; approximately 90% were seen once. The sequencing sample was made of peripheral blood. The receptors stem from a young man with acute or convalescent COVID-19.

The chain recombines TRBV24-1 with TRBJ1-2; 7 nucleotides align to TRBD1. Germline trimming cut 4 bases from V and 7 bases from J; bases unmatched to any gene: 8. Germline lookup yields CDR1 KGHDR and CDR2 SFDVKD. There are 14 residues in the CDR3. This CDR3 reads CATSERTGRGGYTF. In DNA, the CDR3 is TGTGCCACCAGTGAAAGGACAGGCCGGGGTGGCTACACCTTC.

The chain has TRBV15 and TRBJ2-7, with D perhaps TRBD1 (6 bases). Germline loops: CDR1 LNHNV, CDR2 YYDKDF (reference sequence). The CDR3 loop spans 14 amino acids. The V gene lost 1 base and the J gene lost 3 bases, with 10 bases spanning the gap. The CDR3 nucleotides are TGTGCCACCAGCAGAGCAGGACAGAACTACGAGCAGTACTTC. It encodes CATSRAGQNYEQYF. Combining the CDR3 with reference TRBV15 and TRBJ2-7 gives the whole variable domain DAMVIQNPRYQVTQFGKPVTLSCSQTLNHNVMYWYQQKSSQAPKLLFHYYDKDFNNEADTPDNFQSRRPNTSFCFLDIRSPGLGDTAMYLCATSRAGQNYEQYFGPGTRLTVT.

The V and J genes are TRBV5-1 and TRBJ2-5, with D unclear. The CDR3 runs 13 residues. V lost 2 bases and J 1 base, leaving 6 bases between the germline ends. From germline, CDR1 is SGHRS and CDR2 YFSETQ. The CDR3 sequence is CASSFGVQETQYF. CDR3 in DNA: TGCGCCAGCAGCTTCGGAGTCCAAGAGACCCAGTACTTC.

The rearrangement joins TRBV10-2 to TRBJ1-5, with D possibly matching TRBD1 (6 bases). Germline CDR1 reads WSHSY; CDR2 reads SAAADI. The CDR3 is 17 amino acids. The V and J ends lost 6 bases and 9 bases respectively, with 27 bases between them. The CDR3 DNA sequence: TGCGCCAGCAGCGAAAGGTGGGACACCCGGGATACGGGGCCCCAGCATTTT. Amino acid sequence: CASSERWDTRDTGPQHF.

The CDR3 sequence: CASSETSGRLDEQYF. The DNA of the CDR3 is TGCGCCAGCAGTGAGACTAGCGGGAGATTAGACGAGCAGTACTTC. The rearrangement joins TRBV10-1 to TRBJ2-7; 11 bases map to TRBD2. The CDR3 loop spans 15 amino acids. The germline V gene has CDR1 WNHNN and CDR2 SYGVQD (reference sequence). Germline trimming cut 2 bases from V and 5 bases from J; bases unmatched to any gene: 5.

V gene TRBV7-8 combines with J gene TRBJ2-5, with a possible D match to TRBD1 (6 bases). The ends were cut back, 4 bases at V and 0 bases at J, with 15 bases in the middle. This CDR3 contains 16 residues. Germline loops: CDR1 SGHVS, CDR2 FQNEAQ. CDR3 DNA: TGTGCCAGCAGCTACGCGACCGGGACATACCAAGAGACCCAGTACTTC. Encoded protein: CASSYATGTYQETQYF.

The chain uses TRBV9 and TRBJ2-1; 7 bases are shared with TRBD2. Germline CDR1 and CDR2: SGDLS and YYNGEE. The ends lost 2 bases at V and 8 bases at J; junction bases unmatched: 13. The length of the CDR3 is 16 residues. This chain's CDR3 is CASSVASGEPHDEQFF. CDR3 bases: TGTGCCAGCAGCGTGGCGAGCGGGGAGCCACACGATGAGCAGTTCTTC.

The V gene is TRBV5-5, the J gene TRBJ1-6; no clear D. V shed 1 base and J shed 13 bases, with 15 bases lying between them. This CDR3 has 14 amino acids. Germline V gene lookup returns CDR1 SGHKS and CDR2 YYEKEE (reference sequence). The CDR3 nucleotides are TGTGCCAGCAGCTTGTTACTTGATACAGATCCCCTCCACTTT. Protein product: CASSLLLDTDPLHF. The full variable domain, with the rest looked up from reference TRBV5-5 and TRBJ1-6, is DAGVTQSPTHLIKTRGQQVTLRCSPISGHKSVSWYQQVLGQGPQFIFQYYEKEERGRGNFPDRFSARQFPNYSSELNVNALLLGDSALYLCASSLLLDTDPLHFGNGTRLTVT.

The chain recombines TRBV25-1 with TRBJ2-1; 8 nucleotides match TRBD1. Germline V gene lookup returns CDR1 MGHDK and CDR2 SYGVNS. The CDR3 consists of 15 residues. J was trimmed by 4 bases and V by 4 bases; bases with no gene match: 6. CDR3 residues: CASSAMDREYNEQFF. The CDR3 DNA reads TGTGCCAGCAGTGCGATGGACAGGGAATACAATGAGCAGTTCTTC.

The V call is TRBV19, the J call TRBJ1-4, with TRBD1 matching over 9 bases. This CDR3 spans 15 amino acids. Germline lookup yields CDR1 LNHDA and CDR2 SQIVND (reference sequence). Losses at the gene ends were 6 bases for V and 0 bases for J; bases not matched to a gene: 2. In DNA form, the CDR3 reads TGTGCCAGTAGCAGACAGGGGGCAACTAATGAAAAACTGTTTTTT. This sequence encodes CASSRQGATNEKLFF.

This sequence joins TRBV2 and TRBJ2-7, with D possibly being TRBD1 (6 bases). Between the trimmed V and J ends, which lost 2 bases and 0 bases, there was a span of 11 bases. CDR3 size: 15 residues. Germline V lookup: CDR1 SNHLY, CDR2 FYNNEI. As DNA, the CDR3 is TGTGCCAGCAGTGAACTTCCGGACAGCTCCTACGAGCAGTACTTC. This sequence encodes CASSELPDSSYEQYF.

The sample holds a few counts of this clone. The chain couples TRBV11-3 to TRBJ1-1, with D possibly TRBD1 on 6 matching bases. Germline V lookup: CDR1 SGHNT, CDR2 YENEEA. The CDR3 loop spans 12 amino acids. Trimming pared 6 bases from V and 5 bases from J, leaving 10 bases between. This CDR3 is CASSFGQTEAFF. The CDR3, as DNA: TGTGCCAGCAGTTTTGGACAGACTGAAGCTTTCTTT.

The chain uses TRBV13 and TRBJ1-4; D unresolved. V shed 0 bases and J shed 0 bases, with 11 bases lying between them. The CDR3 loop spans 17 amino acids. Per germline, CDR1 PRHDT and CDR2 FYEKMQ (reference sequence). The CDR3, as DNA: TGTGCCAGCAGCTTAGGCTCAACAGTTGCAACTAATGAAAAACTGTTTTTT. Residues: CASSLGSTVATNEKLFF.

CDR3 region: CASSSSRQGVEAFF. The CDR3 bases are TGTGCCAGCAGTTCCTCGCGGCAGGGGGTTGAAGCTTTCTTT. This chain links TRBV7-9 with TRBJ1-1, with 7 bases matching TRBD1. The CDR3 totals 14 residues. V trimming: 6 bases; J trimming: 7 bases; junction bases outside the gene matches: 11. CDR1 and CDR2 (germline): SEHNR, FQNEAQ (reference sequence).

The gene calls are TRBV7-9 and TRBJ1-3; D perhaps matches TRBD1 (6 bases). The CDR3 consists of 15 residues. V was pared by 5 bases and J by 4 bases, with 15 bases between. The germline V gene encodes CDR1 SEHNR and CDR2 FQNEAQ (reference sequence). The CDR3 loop reads CASSQGQYQGNTIYF. CDR3 nucleotide sequence: TGTGCCAGCAGCCAAGGACAGTATCAGGGAAACACCATATATTTT.